The entry that follows covers one T cell receptor beta chain sequence. No antigen is known for it. The data originate from a study of T cell responses to AZD1222 COVID-19 vaccine. The data were produced by immunoSEQ multiplex PCR, yet TCRdb's version contains in-frame clones alone and is incomplete. The sample records more than 90,000 clones, 70% to 90% being singletons. Study-wide results and caveats: Nearly half of unique spike-specific TCRs reportedly avoided B.1.351 and B.1.1.7 mutated regions. The study found Spike-specific TCR breadth and depth rose after two AZD1222 doses. Donor demographics were predominantly white British with a female majority; clonal diversity may be underestimated.

This CDR3 has 15 amino acids. The V gene's germline CDR1 is SGHDT and CDR2 YYEEEE. V gave up 3 bases and J gave up 8 bases; unmatched junction bases: 8. Doses given second, at about 4 or about 12 weeks, were pooled. The sequence was collected from an adult who received the AZD1222 COVID-19 vaccine. J is TRBJ1-6 and V is TRBV5-6; TRBD1 agrees at 7 bases. Sequenced material: peripheral blood, taken 28 days after the second AZD1222 dose. The CDR3 sequence: CASSSSGQNYSPLHF. The CDR3 DNA reads TGTGCCAGCAGCTCCTCGGGACAGAATTATTCACCCCTCCACTTT.